These T cell receptor beta chains were read from a single sample in a study of T cell responses to AZD1222 COVID-19 vaccine. TCRdb's copy holds only in-frame clones and misses some; the assay was immunoSEQ multiplex PCR. The sample includes about 140,000 clones, about 80% of them seen just once. The starting material was peripheral blood, obtained on day 0 of AZD1222 vaccination. The receptors originated from an adult in good health. Both conserved end residues are part of each CDR3. The D gene is left open where the match is weak. Expanded clones get a size class; other rows say once, few or many, or leave the size out.

abundance: -
j_gene: TRBJ2-1
d_gene: TRBD2
v_gene: TRBV5-8
CDR3nt: TGTGCCAGCAGCCCGGGGGGTGGCAGGAGCTCCTACAATGAGCAGTTCTTC
CDR3aa: CASSPGGGRSSYNEQFF

abundance: -
j_gene: TRBJ1-1
d_gene: -
v_gene: TRBV6-1
CDR3nt: TGTGCCAGCAGTGAACGGCCACACACTGAAGCTTTCTTT
CDR3aa: CASSERPHTEAFF

abundance: -
j_gene: TRBJ2-3
d_gene: -
v_gene: TRBV6-5
CDR3nt: TGTGCCAGCAGCTTCTCGGGGTCCACAGATACGCAGTATTTT
CDR3aa: CASSFSGSTDTQYF

abundance: -
j_gene: TRBJ1-6
d_gene: TRBD1
v_gene: TRBV5-6
CDR3nt: TGTGCCAGCAGCTTTTACGACAGGGGATCCTCACCCCTCCACTTT
CDR3aa: CASSFYDRGSSPLHF

abundance: -
j_gene: TRBJ1-5
d_gene: -
v_gene: TRBV6-2/TRBV6-3
CDR3nt: TGTGCCAGCAGTTACTCGAGCAGGCTATCCAATCAGCCCCAGCATTTT
CDR3aa: CASSYSSRLSNQPQHF

abundance: -
j_gene: TRBJ1-1
d_gene: TRBD1
v_gene: TRBV29-1
CDR3nt: TGCAGCGTTGCTATCCGGGACAGGGGTGGAACTGAAGCTTTCTTT
CDR3aa: CSVAIRDRGGTEAFF

abundance: -
j_gene: TRBJ1-5
d_gene: TRBD1
v_gene: TRBV6-5
CDR3nt: TGTGCCAGCAGGGACACAGGGGATCAGCCCCAGCATTTT
CDR3aa: CASRDTGDQPQHF

abundance: -
j_gene: TRBJ1-2
d_gene: -
v_gene: TRBV27
CDR3nt: TGTGCCAGCAGTTTAAGAGAAAACTATGGCTACACCTTC
CDR3aa: CASSLRENYGYTF

abundance: -
j_gene: TRBJ1-6
d_gene: -
v_gene: TRBV14
CDR3nt: TGTGCCAGCAGCCCCCGACCGAATTCACCCCTCCACTTT
CDR3aa: CASSPRPNSPLHF

abundance: -
j_gene: TRBJ2-2
d_gene: -
v_gene: TRBV7-3
CDR3nt: TGTGCCAGCAGCTTAGGGGTCGGGGAGCTGTTTTTT
CDR3aa: CASSLGVGELFF

abundance: -
j_gene: TRBJ1-4
d_gene: -
v_gene: TRBV11-2
CDR3nt: TGTGCCAGCAGCTTAGGGTCGGCAACTAATGAAAAACTGTTTTTT
CDR3aa: CASSLGSATNEKLFF

abundance: -
j_gene: TRBJ1-1
d_gene: -
v_gene: TRBV27
CDR3nt: TGTGCCAGCAGTTCCCTTGGACGGTTGAACACTGAAGCTTTCTTT
CDR3aa: CASSSLGRLNTEAFF

abundance: once
j_gene: TRBJ2-1
d_gene: -
v_gene: TRBV6-5
CDR3nt: TGTGCCAGCAGTTACTCGGTAGGGGGCTCCTACAATGAGCAGTTCTTC
CDR3aa: CASSYSVGGSYNEQFF

abundance: -
j_gene: TRBJ2-3
d_gene: TRBD2
v_gene: TRBV4-2
CDR3nt: TGTGCCAGCAGCCAAGATTTGACTAGCGGGGGGAATACAGATACGCAGTATTTT
CDR3aa: CASSQDLTSGGNTDTQYF

abundance: -
j_gene: TRBJ2-7
d_gene: -
v_gene: TRBV5-5
CDR3nt: TGTGCCAGCAGACGACAGGTAGGGGTCGAGCAGTACTTC
CDR3aa: CASRRQVGVEQYF

abundance: -
j_gene: TRBJ2-3
d_gene: -
v_gene: TRBV24-1
CDR3nt: TGTGCCACCCGGGGCCATAGCACAGATACGCAGTATTTT
CDR3aa: CATRGHSTDTQYF

abundance: -
j_gene: TRBJ1-6
d_gene: TRBD1
v_gene: TRBV28
CDR3nt: TGTGCCAGCAGTCCCCGACAGGGGGCAGGCAATTCACCCCTCCACTTT
CDR3aa: CASSPRQGAGNSPLHF

abundance: -
j_gene: TRBJ2-7
d_gene: TRBD2
v_gene: TRBV5-1
CDR3nt: TGCGCCAGCAGCCCCGGGACTAGCGGGGCCAAGGTCTACGAGCAGTACTTC
CDR3aa: CASSPGTSGAKVYEQYF

abundance: -
j_gene: TRBJ2-2
d_gene: -
v_gene: TRBV6-5
CDR3nt: TGTGCCATCTCCTCCGGCCCGAACACCGGGGAGCTGTTTTTT
CDR3aa: CAISSGPNTGELFF

abundance: -
j_gene: TRBJ2-7
d_gene: -
v_gene: TRBV30
CDR3nt: TGTGCCTGGAGTGCTGGACAGAAACCCTCCTACGAGCAGTACTTC
CDR3aa: CAWSAGQKPSYEQYF

abundance: -
j_gene: TRBJ2-3
d_gene: TRBD1
v_gene: TRBV5-1
CDR3nt: TGCGCCAGCAGTACACAGGGGCTCCCGGATACGCAGTATTTT
CDR3aa: CASSTQGLPDTQYF

abundance: -
j_gene: TRBJ1-1
d_gene: -
v_gene: TRBV19
CDR3nt: TGTGCCAGTAGTCCAGGCCGGGGGACTGAAGCTTTCTTT
CDR3aa: CASSPGRGTEAFF

abundance: -
j_gene: TRBJ1-1
d_gene: -
v_gene: TRBV12-3/TRBV12-4
CDR3nt: TGTGCCAGCACCGTGGGAGGGGGCACTGAAGCTTTCTTT
CDR3aa: CASTVGGGTEAFF

abundance: once
j_gene: TRBJ1-4
d_gene: -
v_gene: TRBV7-9
CDR3nt: TGTGCCACCTCCGGGTCCTTTGGTGAAAAACTGTTTTTT
CDR3aa: CATSGSFGEKLFF

abundance: -
j_gene: TRBJ1-2
d_gene: -
v_gene: TRBV24-1
CDR3nt: TGTGCCACCAGTGATCCCTCTCACGGGGGCTATGGCTACACCTTC
CDR3aa: CATSDPSHGGYGYTF

abundance: -
j_gene: TRBJ1-5
d_gene: -
v_gene: TRBV5-6
CDR3nt: TGTGCCAGCAGCTTGGTCGGACGACATCAGCCCCAGCATTTT
CDR3aa: CASSLVGRHQPQHF

abundance: -
j_gene: TRBJ1-2
d_gene: -
v_gene: TRBV19
CDR3nt: TGTGCCAGTAGTATAGATTCTCTCGGCTATGGCTACACCTTC
CDR3aa: CASSIDSLGYGYTF

abundance: -
j_gene: TRBJ2-2
d_gene: TRBD2
v_gene: TRBV7-2
CDR3nt: TGTGCCAGCGAGAAGGTAGCGGGGCAGGTCACCGGGGAGCTGTTTTTT
CDR3aa: CASEKVAGQVTGELFF

abundance: -
j_gene: TRBJ1-6
d_gene: -
v_gene: TRBV28
CDR3nt: TGTGCCAGCAGTGGGCTTCAATATAATTCACCCCTCCACTTT
CDR3aa: CASSGLQYNSPLHF

abundance: few
j_gene: TRBJ2-1
d_gene: -
v_gene: TRBV10-3
CDR3nt: TGTGCCATCATGCGGAGGGAAGAGAACAATGAGCAGTTCTTC
CDR3aa: CAIMRREENNEQFF

abundance: -
j_gene: TRBJ2-2
d_gene: -
v_gene: TRBV28
CDR3nt: TGTGCCAGCGCGCGCGGGGGACAGGCGAACACCGGGGAGCTGTTTTTT
CDR3aa: CASARGGQANTGELFF

abundance: -
j_gene: TRBJ2-1
d_gene: TRBD1
v_gene: TRBV20-1
CDR3nt: TGCAGTGCTAGTAGGGGGCCGAGGGAGCAGTTCTTC
CDR3aa: CSASRGPREQFF

abundance: -
j_gene: TRBJ2-1
d_gene: -
v_gene: TRBV30
CDR3nt: TGTGCCTGGCCTTGCGGGCAGGGTGAGCCGTTCTTC
CDR3aa: CAWPCGQGEPFF

abundance: -
j_gene: TRBJ2-6
d_gene: -
v_gene: TRBV19
CDR3nt: TGTGCCAGTCTGGAGAGGGGCAGAGGGGCCAACGTCCTGACTTTC
CDR3aa: CASLERGRGANVLTF

abundance: -
j_gene: TRBJ1-5
d_gene: -
v_gene: TRBV28
CDR3nt: TGTGCCAGCAGTCCCCCCACGGGGAACAATCAGCCCCAGCATTTT
CDR3aa: CASSPPTGNNQPQHF

abundance: -
j_gene: TRBJ1-1
d_gene: TRBD1
v_gene: TRBV6-5
CDR3nt: TGTGCCAGCAGTCGCCAGGGACAGGGTGGGACTGAAGCTTTCTTT
CDR3aa: CASSRQGQGGTEAFF

abundance: -
j_gene: TRBJ2-2
d_gene: -
v_gene: TRBV19
CDR3nt: TGTGCCAGCCGACAGGAAAGCAACACCGGGGAGCTGTTTTTT
CDR3aa: CASRQESNTGELFF

abundance: -
j_gene: TRBJ1-5
d_gene: -
v_gene: TRBV30
CDR3nt: TGTGCCTGGGGACTCGGGGTGGGCCAGCCCCAGCATTTT
CDR3aa: CAWGLGVGQPQHF

abundance: once
j_gene: TRBJ2-2
d_gene: -
v_gene: TRBV19
CDR3nt: TGTGCCAGTAGTCCGTACAGGGACGGCGGGGAGCTGTTTTTT
CDR3aa: CASSPYRDGGELFF

abundance: -
j_gene: TRBJ1-1
d_gene: -
v_gene: TRBV29-1
CDR3nt: TGCAGCGGGAAGAACACTGAAGCTTTCTTT
CDR3aa: CSGKNTEAFF

abundance: once
j_gene: TRBJ1-6
d_gene: TRBD1
v_gene: TRBV28
CDR3nt: TGTGCCAGCAGTTCCGGGACAGCTAATTCACCCCTCCACTTT
CDR3aa: CASSSGTANSPLHF

abundance: -
j_gene: TRBJ1-6
d_gene: -
v_gene: TRBV27
CDR3nt: TGTGCCAGCAGGAGTTATAATTCACCCCTCCACTTT
CDR3aa: CASRSYNSPLHF

abundance: -
j_gene: TRBJ2-5
d_gene: -
v_gene: TRBV2
CDR3nt: TGTGCCAGCAGCGTTGGACCCGGGGAGACCCAGTACTTC
CDR3aa: CASSVGPGETQYF

abundance: -
j_gene: TRBJ1-2
d_gene: -
v_gene: TRBV7-2
CDR3nt: TGTGCCAGCAGCTGGGACACCGGAGGGGAACGTAACTATGGCTACACCTTC
CDR3aa: CASSWDTGGERNYGYTF

abundance: -
j_gene: TRBJ2-3
d_gene: -
v_gene: TRBV4-1
CDR3nt: TGCGCCAGCAGCCACCCCGGGTCTCGGGATGCGCAGTATTTT
CDR3aa: CASSHPGSRDAQYF

abundance: few
j_gene: TRBJ2-7
d_gene: TRBD1
v_gene: TRBV7-2
CDR3nt: TGTGCCAGCAGGTCCGGACAGGGAGGCGAGCAGTACTTC
CDR3aa: CASRSGQGGEQYF

abundance: once
j_gene: TRBJ1-3
d_gene: -
v_gene: TRBV6-5
CDR3nt: TGTGCCAGCAGTTACACAGGGACGTCTGGAAACACCATATATTTT
CDR3aa: CASSYTGTSGNTIYF

abundance: -
j_gene: TRBJ2-4
d_gene: -
v_gene: TRBV29-1
CDR3nt: TGCAGCGTTGGGGCGGGGGCCAACATTCAGTACTTC
CDR3aa: CSVGAGANIQYF

abundance: -
j_gene: TRBJ2-7
d_gene: -
v_gene: TRBV5-4
CDR3nt: TGTGCCAGCAGCTTGGACGCCGTCAGCTACGAGCAGTACTTC
CDR3aa: CASSLDAVSYEQYF

abundance: -
j_gene: TRBJ1-5
d_gene: -
v_gene: TRBV4-1
CDR3nt: TGCGCCAGCAGCCAAGATCGACAGTTCCAACCCCAGCATTTT
CDR3aa: CASSQDRQFQPQHF

abundance: -
j_gene: TRBJ2-1
d_gene: TRBD2
v_gene: TRBV25-1
CDR3nt: TGTGCCAGCAGTGAAACGGGCGGGGGCTCCTACAATGAGCAGTTCTTC
CDR3aa: CASSETGGGSYNEQFF

abundance: -
j_gene: TRBJ1-1
d_gene: TRBD1
v_gene: TRBV6-5
CDR3nt: TGTGCCAGCAGTATACGGACAGGGAGTGCAAGAGAGGCTTTCTTT
CDR3aa: CASSIRTGSAREAFF